These 11 T cell receptor beta chains share one sample of origin, sequenced in a study of ipilimumab plus nivolumab after autologous stem cell transplantation. TCRdb's table, derived via immunoSEQ multiplex PCR, lists solely in-frame clones and lacks some. The table records about 9,800 clones, about 72% of them present only once. The specimen comprised PBMCs, sampled in a trial of ipilimumab plus nivolumab as post-transplant consolidation. Every receptor here comes from a female donor with multiple myeloma.

The chain links TRBV2 to TRBJ2-7; 8 positions agree with TRBD1. Per the germline V gene, CDR1 is SNHLY and CDR2 is FYNNEI. The junction had 10 bases not matched to a gene; V was cut back by 6 bases and J by 6 bases. The CDR3 spans 14 residues. The CDR3 DNA reads as TGTGCCAGCAGCCCGGACAGGGATGGGCTCGAGCAGTACTTC. Residues: CASSPDRDGLEQYF.

The V and J genes are TRBV28 and TRBJ2-3, with TRBD1 identical over 8 bases. In germline, CDR1 is MDHEN, CDR2 SYDVKM. The CDR3 extends over 14 amino acids. With V trimmed by 8 bases and J by 4 bases, 8 bases remained unmatched. This chain's CDR3 is CASGGGQGADTQYF. In DNA, the CDR3 is TGTGCCAGCGGGGGAGGACAGGGTGCAGATACGCAGTATTTT.

V is TRBV7-9 and J is TRBJ1-5, with D unresolved. V was trimmed by 5 bases and J by 2 bases, leaving 10 bases between them. Germline assignment: CDR1 SEHNR and CDR2 FQNEAQ (reference sequence). The CDR3 consists of 14 residues. CDR3 residues: CASSIQRGNQPQHF. CDR3 in DNA: TGTGCCAGCAGCATACAAAGAGGCAATCAGCCCCAGCATTTT.

The chain has TRBV19 and TRBJ1-1; unclear D gene. This CDR3 region has 10 residues. CDR1 is LNHDA and CDR2 is SQIVND in the germline V gene (reference sequence). V lost 3 bases and J 8 bases, leaving 4 bases between the germline ends. CDR3 in DNA: TGTGCCAGTAGTATGGGGGAAGCTTTCTTT. Translated: CASSMGEAFF.

The genes are TRBV5-6 and TRBJ1-1; tentatively, D is TRBD1 (6 bases). V lost 4 bases to trimming and J lost 2 bases, with 9 bases between them. CDR1 is SGHDT and CDR2 is YYEEEE in the germline V gene. This CDR3 is 13 amino acids long. CDR3: CASSTDSNTEAFF. Here the CDR3 DNA reads TGTGCCAGCAGCACGGACAGTAACACTGAAGCTTTCTTT.

This chain links TRBV4-2 with TRBJ1-1; D is perhaps TRBD1 (5 bases). Germline CDR1 and CDR2: LGHNA and YNFKEQ. The CDR3 runs to 15 residues. Trimming pared 5 bases from V and 1 base from J, leaving 14 bases between. CDR3 coding DNA: TGTGCCAGCAGCGAGGCAGGGACGGAGAACACTGAAGCTTTCTTT. Residues: CASSEAGTENTEAFF.

This chain connects TRBV11-2 to TRBJ2-2; D tentatively fits TRBD1 or TRBD2 (6 bases each). Trimming cost V 4 bases and J 6 bases, with 12 bases left between them. CDR3 size: 14 residues. Germline V lookup: CDR1 SGHAT, CDR2 FQNNGV. The CDR3 DNA reads as TGTGCCAGCAGCTCGTGGGGGGCCGCCGGGGAGCTGTTTTTT. Amino acids: CASSSWGAAGELFF.

By share, this clone counts as medium-sized. The rearrangement uses TRBV6-5 and TRBJ1-2; tentatively, D is TRBD1 (6 bases). The CDR3 runs 14 residues. Germline lookup yields CDR1 MNHEY and CDR2 SVGAGI. Between the trimmed V and J ends, which lost 6 bases and 4 bases, there was a span of 15 bases. CDR3 amino acids: CASRKGRGAYGYTF. The DNA for the CDR3 is TGTGCCAGCAGAAAGGGGCGGGGGGCCTATGGCTACACCTTC.

The rearrangement joins TRBV19 to TRBJ2-1, with D perhaps matching TRBD1 (5 bases). Trimming cost V 3 bases and J 7 bases, with 16 bases left between them. CDR3 size: 15 residues. Per the germline V gene, CDR1 is LNHDA and CDR2 is SQIVND (reference sequence). The CDR3 DNA is TGTGCCAGTAGTATCTCGGACATTTCGGCGAATGAGCAGTTCTTC. Translated, it gives CASSISDISANEQFF. Filled out from reference TRBV19 and TRBJ2-1, the complete variable domain reads DGGITQSPKYLFRKEGQNVTLSCEQNLNHDAMYWYRQDPGQGLRLIYYSQIVNDFQKGDIAEGYSVSREKKESFPLTVTSAQKNPTAFYLCASSISDISANEQFFGPGTRLTVL.

The chain has TRBV10-2 and TRBJ1-4; D remains unclear. The CDR3 extends over 18 amino acids. Germline lookup yields CDR1 WSHSY and CDR2 SAAADI. V lost 2 bases, J lost 1 base, and 17 bases lay in between. This CDR3 reads CASSEIYGDRGTNEKLFF. CDR3 DNA sequence: TGCGCCAGCAGTGAGATATACGGGGATAGAGGAACTAATGAAAAACTGTTTTTT.

The chain joins TRBV4-1 to TRBJ1-1; D call uncertain. The V end lost 1 base, the J end lost 11 bases, and 14 bases lay between the germline ends. Germline V gene sequence: CDR1 MGHRA, CDR2 YSYEKL. This CDR3 region has 13 residues. CDR3 in amino acids: CASSQAQWVGAFF. CDR3 DNA: TGCGCCAGCAGCCAAGCACAGTGGGTAGGGGCTTTCTTT.